The T cell receptor (beta chain) under discussion was sequenced for a study of blood T cells in healthy people across ages. The CDR3 runs to 16 residues. CDR1 and CDR2 (germline): SGHVS, FNYEAQ. Note on this clonotype: The junction and the germline gene differ at one end; a read error may be behind it.

Primed by a sample-barcoded 5' primer and a J-beta primer mix, a second PCR proceeded for about 6 to 11 cycles. TCRdb redid the calling of the 5' RACE reads with MiXCR, one entry per CDR3 protein. Here the sample spans about 1.1 million distinct CDR3 sequences, roughly two fifths being singletons. This rearrangement joins TRBV7-6 to TRBJ2-1; no firm D call. The receptor was isolated from a man younger than 35 in good health. The sequenced sample was blood. For the CDR3, the DNA is TGTGCCAGCACCTTAGTAGATGACGGTACCTACAATGAGCAGTTCTTC. Protein sequence: CASTLVDDGTYNEQFF.